This paragraph reports one T cell receptor beta chain. Original methodology: Estimates of nucleated cell counts were drawn from the amplification of reference gene primers. Clones were read by immunoSEQ multiplex PCR, and TCRdb kept only the in-frame ones, dropping some. For V, J and clone size, that table is used; D and trimming come from the DNA. The sample yields some 130,000 clones, roughly 91% seen once. This CDR3 comprises 17 residues. Germline V gene data show CDR1 as SGHAT and CDR2 as FQNNGV. The V gene end was trimmed by 1 base and the J gene end by 3 bases; junction bases not matched to a gene: 9. The data originate from a study of blood T cell repertoires in COVID-19. Across the study: The analysed material was cDNA or gDNA that came from T cells, B-cell-depleted T cells, or PBMCs.

Sequenced: peripheral blood. V is TRBV11-2 and J is TRBJ2-5; 9 nucleotides agree with TRBD2. The TCR sequence derives from a man between 45 and 60 years old with active or convalescent COVID-19. Here the CDR3 reads CASSLGAYGGREETQYF. The CDR3 bases are TGTGCCAGCAGCTTAGGCGCGTACGGCGGGAGGGAAGAGACCCAGTACTTC.